These 20 T cell receptor beta chains came from one sample sequenced in a study of T cells in Graves' hyperthyroidism and ophthalmopathy. Amplification of TCR beta CDR3 regions used RNA as the template. RT-PCR in the first round (using the HTBI primer set) targeted the TCR CDR3. MiXCR, run by TCRdb on the multiplex PCR reads, gives a single entry per CDR3 protein. Of 530,000 or so distinct CDR3 sequences listed, roughly 50% are singletons. Sequences were obtained from peripheral blood or thyroid tissue (not recorded which). Receptors were obtained from a woman aged 18-29 years with Graves' hyperthyroidism.

This clonotype was recorded once. The final CDR3 position lacks the conserved phenylalanine or tryptophan, pointing to a likely read error. The DNA is omitted, as the CDR3 cannot be located on it reliably, and the CDR3 follows TCRdb's listing. This rearrangement joins TRBV7-6 to TRBJ2-2; the table calls TRBD2, which could not be checked here. The CDR3 is 17 amino acids in total, end residues counted. CDR1 and CDR2 (germline): SGHVS, FNYEAQ. This CDR3 is CASSLARSGLTPGSCLV.

V is TRBV18 and J is TRBJ1-2, with D maybe TRBD1 (5 bases). The ends were cut back, 1 base at V and 3 bases at J, with 12 bases in the middle. The CDR3 is made up of 15 amino acids. The V gene's germline CDR1 is KGHSH and CDR2 LQKENI. CDR3 sequence: CASSPRRDGYYGYTF. Written as DNA, the CDR3 is TGTGCCAGCTCACCACGTCGGGACGGCTACTATGGCTACACCTTC.

The V gene is TRBV5-6, the J gene TRBJ1-3; no definite D call. Germline CDR1 SGHDT, CDR2 YYEEEE. V lost 0 bases, J lost 7 bases, and 5 bases lay in between. This CDR3 has 12 amino acids. As DNA, the CDR3 is TGTGCCAGCAGCTTGGACGTGAACACCATATATTTT. The encoded protein is CASSLDVNTIYF.

The V gene is TRBV7-9, the J gene TRBJ2-5; D gene uncertain. V was cut by 8 bases and J by 4 bases, with 23 bases left in between. Germline V CDR1 and CDR2: SEHNR, FQNEAQ (reference sequence). This CDR3 spans 16 amino acids. The CDR3 bases are TGTGCCAGCCAAGGCCGAGGACCTCAGTTCGGAGAGACCCAGTACTTC. It encodes CASQGRGPQFGETQYF.

This clonotype has more than one count but fewer than ten. One end of the junction fails to match germline, which may point to a read error. The CDR3 DNA reads as TGTGCCATCAGTGAAGGGTTGTCAGGGAACACCGGGGAGCTGTCTTGG. Translation: CAISEGLSGNTGELSW. The chain is built from TRBV10-3 and TRBJ2-2; the D call may be TRBD1 or TRBD2 (5 bases each). The CDR3 totals 16 residues. Per the germline V gene, CDR1 is ENHRY and CDR2 is SYGVKD.

The sample holds a few counts of this clonotype. For the CDR3, the DNA is TGTGCCAGCAGTTACGGGGTTAGGTACGAGCAGTACTTC. Amino acids: CASSYGVRYEQYF. V usage is TRBV7-9 and J usage is TRBJ2-7; perhaps TRBD2 as D (5 bases). V was shortened by 6 bases and J by 4 bases, with 13 bases between the two germline ends. Germline values: CDR1 SEHNR, CDR2 FQNEAQ (reference sequence). This CDR3 has 13 amino acids. Using reference TRBV7-9 and TRBJ2-7 for the parts outside the CDR3, the full variable domain is DTGVSQNPRHKITKRGQNVTFRCDPISEHNRLYWYRQTLGQGPEFLTYFQNEAQLEKSRLLSDRFSAERPKGSFSTLEIQRTEQGDSAMYLCASSYGVRYEQYFGPGTRLTVT.

This clonotype has ten or more counts. The CDR3 protein is CSVARDRSSYEQYF. As DNA, the CDR3 is TGCAGCGTTGCACGGGACAGGAGCTCCTACGAGCAGTACTTC. The chain employs TRBV29-1 and TRBJ2-7; 8 positions agree with TRBD1. The V gene end was trimmed by 4 bases and the J gene end by 0 bases; junction bases not matched to a gene: 5. The CDR3 runs 14 residues. Looked up from germline, CDR1 is SQVTM and CDR2 is ANQGSEA.

This clonotype was counted a few times. This chain links TRBV12-3 or TRBV12-4 with TRBJ2-5; TRBD2 matches 8 bases. This CDR3 spans 14 amino acids. The V segment lost 8 bases and the J segment 4 bases; nucleotides outside the gene matches: 9. CDR3 loop: CASARAGGGETQYF. CDR3 DNA sequence: TGTGCCAGCGCCAGGGCCGGGGGGGGAGAGACCCAGTACTTC.

The genes are TRBV20-1 and TRBJ1-6; possibly TRBD1 for D (5 bases). The CDR3 covers 13 residues. The germline gives CDR1 DFQATT, CDR2 SNEGSKA (reference sequence). Trimming took off 8 bases at V and 6 bases at J, with 14 bases between the two ends. CDR3: CSPGGTGNSPLHF. DNA of the CDR3: TGCAGTCCGGGGGGGACTGGTAATTCACCCCTCCACTTT.

Ten or more counts support this clonotype. CDR3 sequence reads: CASGPRTEAFF. The CDR3 bases are TGTGCCAGCGGTCCTAGGACTGAAGCTTTCTTT. The chain is built from TRBV2 and TRBJ1-1; no clear D gene. Germline V gives CDR1 SNHLY, CDR2 FYNNEI. The CDR3 is 11 amino acids. V dropped 8 bases and J dropped 5 bases, with 9 bases sitting between them. The full variable domain, in which reference TRBV2 and TRBJ1-1 provide the parts outside the CDR3, is EPEVTQTPSHQVTQMGQEVILRCVPISNHLYFYWYRQILGQKVEFLVSFYNNEISEKSEIFDDQFSVERPDGSNFTLKIRSTKLEDSAMYFCASGPRTEAFFGQGTRLTVV.

This clonotype was detected many times. The V call is TRBV29-1, the J call TRBJ2-7; D is perhaps TRBD1 (5 bases). In germline, CDR1 is SQVTM, CDR2 ANQGSEA. The CDR3 loop spans 12 amino acids. Trimming shortened V by 7 bases and J by 3 bases, and 13 bases separated the two germline ends. The CDR3 DNA sequence: TGCAGCGCAGTGGACACCAACTACGAGCAGTACTTC. Its translation: CSAVDTNYEQYF.

The J gene is TRBJ1-4, the V gene TRBV6-6; tentative D call: TRBD1 (5 bases). The CDR3 extends over 14 amino acids. Germline assignment: CDR1 MNHNY and CDR2 SVGAGI (reference sequence). The germline V and J ends were trimmed by 7 bases and 4 bases, with 13 bases remaining between them. This CDR3 is CASTYGAVNEKLFF. The CDR3 DNA is TGTGCCAGCACCTATGGGGCAGTTAATGAAAAACTGTTTTTT.

V and J are TRBV12-3 or TRBV12-4 and TRBJ2-2, with 7 bases that match TRBD1. The CDR3 runs 20 residues. Trimming at V came to 2 bases and at J to 0 bases, leaving 15 bases not matched to a gene. The CDR3 here is CASSLTGTDLTATNTGELFF. DNA for the CDR3: TGTGCCAGCAGTTTAACCGGGACAGACTTAACGGCCACGAACACCGGGGAGCTGTTTTTT.

The sample holds many counts of this clonotype. The chain joins TRBV3-1 to TRBJ2-7; 7 bases are shared with TRBD2. V dropped 6 bases and J dropped 1; count of bases not matched to a gene: 12. The CDR3 contains 16 residues. Germline CDR1 reads LGHDT; CDR2 reads YNNKEL (reference sequence). The CDR3 loop is CASSTSRSGPSYEQYF. Here the CDR3 DNA reads TGTGCCAGCAGTACTAGCCGTAGCGGGCCGTCCTACGAGCAGTACTTC.

The chain is built from TRBV24-1 and TRBJ1-2; D not certain. Germline values: CDR1 KGHDR, CDR2 SFDVKD. V dropped 2 bases and J dropped 8 bases, with 8 bases sitting between them. The CDR3 is made up of 12 amino acids. The CDR3 sequence: CATSDWSRGYTF. The CDR3 DNA sequence: TGTGCCACCAGTGATTGGTCCCGCGGCTACACCTTC.

This clonotype was counted at least ten times. The rearrangement links TRBV2 to TRBJ1-2; TRBD1 is a possible D gene (6 bases). The germline CDR1 and CDR2 sequences are SNHLY and FYNNEI. This CDR3 has 15 amino acids. Deletions cut 4 bases from V and 4 bases from J, with 16 bases between. CDR3 region: CASSATPGQLYGYTF. The CDR3 bases are TGTGCCAGCAGTGCCACTCCGGGACAACTCTATGGCTACACCTTC. Full variable domain (rest looked up from reference TRBV2 and TRBJ1-2): EPEVTQTPSHQVTQMGQEVILRCVPISNHLYFYWYRQILGQKVEFLVSFYNNEISEKSEIFDDQFSVERPDGSNFTLKIRSTKLEDSAMYFCASSATPGQLYGYTFGSGTRLTVV.

V usage is TRBV29-1 and J usage is TRBJ2-3, with no clear D. Between the trimmed V and J ends, which lost 6 bases and 1 base, there was a span of 8 bases. CDR3 size: 12 residues. Germline loops: CDR1 SQVTM, CDR2 ANQGSEA. The CDR3 loop reads CSVLLGTDTQYF. The CDR3 DNA is TGCAGCGTCCTGCTTGGCACAGATACGCAGTATTTT.

The gene calls are TRBV7-2 and TRBJ2-3; 14 nucleotides agree with TRBD2. From germline, CDR1 is SGHTA and CDR2 FQGNSA. The CDR3 has 15 residues. Trimming cost V 4 bases and J 7 bases; bases outside gene matches: 4. CDR3 residues: CASSSRTSGRNTQYF. The CDR3, as DNA: TGTGCCAGCAGCTCCCGGACTAGCGGGAGGAATACGCAGTATTTT.

This clonotype was counted ten times or more. The chain carries TRBV30 and TRBJ1-1; D perhaps matches TRBD1 (5 bases). V lost 1 base to trimming and J lost 4 bases, with 10 bases between them. Germline lookup yields CDR1 GTSNPN and CDR2 SVGIG (reference sequence). The CDR3 is made up of 13 amino acids. CDR3 DNA sequence: TGTGCCTGGAGTGAACAGGTAGGCACTGAAGCTTTCTTT. Translation: CAWSEQVGTEAFF.

Only a few counts were recorded for this clonotype. In nucleotides, the CDR3 is TGTGCTAGTGGTTCTGGATATAGCAATCAGCCCCAGCATTTT. This translates into CASGSGYSNQPQHF. V gene TRBV12-5 combines with J gene TRBJ1-5; no definite D call. V lost 4 bases and J 0 bases, leaving 7 bases between the germline ends. This CDR3 has 14 residues. The V gene's germline CDR1 is LGHNT and CDR2 FRNRAP. Using reference TRBV12-5 and TRBJ1-5 for the parts outside the CDR3, the full variable domain is DARVTQTPRHKVTEMGQEVTMRCQPILGHNTVFWYRQTMMQGLELLAYFRNRAPLDDSGMPKDRFSAEMPDATLATLKIQPSEPRDSAVYFCASGSGYSNQPQHFGDGTRLSIL.